A single sample is the source of the 4 T cell receptor beta chains below, sequenced in a study of a mutant IDH1 vaccine in newly diagnosed glioma. Assay: immunoSEQ multiplex PCR; the TCRdb copy retains only in-frame clones and omits some. The sample comprises approximately 70,000 clones, 60% to 85% of which are singletons, and approximately 8% rests with the top ten. Described time point: baseline, week 1 (first vaccination visit). As to treatment: pre-vaccination baseline after standard-of-care therapy. The sequences come from PBMCs, collected from a glioma patient treated with radiotherapy, temozolomide or both. These TCRs come from a middle-aged man with glioma.

The genes are TRBV5-5 and TRBJ2-2; no reliable D call. The CDR3 covers 14 residues. The V gene lost 2 bases and the J gene lost 1 base, with 6 bases spanning the gap. Per the germline V gene, CDR1 is SGHKS and CDR2 is YYEKEE (reference sequence). CDR3 sequence: CASSFQVNTGELFF. CDR3 DNA sequence: TGTGCCAGCAGCTTCCAGGTGAACACCGGGGAGCTGTTTTTT.

The V gene is TRBV30, the J gene TRBJ1-5; D not certain. This CDR3 contains 13 residues. Looked up from germline, CDR1 is GTSNPN and CDR2 is SVGIG (reference sequence). The V end was cut by 2 bases, the J end by 2 bases, with 7 bases between. CDR3 in amino acids: CAWSLLGNQPQHF. The CDR3 coding sequence is TGTGCCTGGAGTCTGCTGGGCAATCAGCCCCAGCATTTT.

This clone was counted a single time. At one end, the junction sequence differs from germline, possibly due to a read error. The chain has TRBV2 and TRBJ1-1, with 9 positions matching TRBD1. CDR1 and CDR2 from the germline V gene are SNHLY and FYNNEI. CDR3 length: 15 amino acids. CDR3 coding DNA: TGTGCCAGCAGTCTTGAGGGGACAGGGAACGCTGAAGCTTTCTTT. Its translation is CASSLEGTGNAEAFF.

The chain is built from TRBV14 and TRBJ1-6; TRBD1 agrees at 7 bases. CDR1 is SGHDN and CDR2 is FVKESK in the germline V gene. The CDR3 has 16 amino acids. V shed 4 bases and J 3 bases; nucleotides not matched to a gene: 6. The CDR3 DNA reads as TGTGCCAGCAGCCCGGGGACAGATTACTATAATTCACCCCTCCACTTT. Its translation is CASSPGTDYYNSPLHF.